This TCR beta chain was recovered during a study of shared clonotypes between healthy human individuals. TCRdb keeps only in-frame clones here, not all; method: immunoSEQ multiplex PCR. The table lists some 1.5 million clones, approximately 98% of them singletons. Germline CDR1 reads SEHNR; CDR2 reads FQNEAQ (reference sequence). Deletions cut 5 bases from V and 4 bases from J, with 20 bases between. This CDR3 has 16 amino acids. The chain employs TRBV7-9 and TRBJ1-1, with D possibly being TRBD1 (5 bases). Sequences were obtained from naive CD4+ T cells sorted from blood. The subset here: CD45RA+ positively selected. The sequence was collected from a man aged 25-45 years in good health. The CDR3 DNA reads as TGTGCCAGCAGCCCGTTGAGGGCGGGACTGGGCACTGAAGCTTTCTTT. This gives the protein CASSPLRAGLGTEAFF.